This T cell receptor beta chain comes out of a study of blood T cells in healthy people across ages. Study context: About one barcoded beta molecule per two T cells came from capture by template switching.

Donors were healthy Caucasian individuals from Russia aged about 6 to 100. Trimming took 4 bases from V and 1 from J, leaving 7 bases between them. This CDR3 spans 13 amino acids. Germline V gene data show CDR1 as MGHRA and CDR2 as YSYEKL. The use of a sample-barcoded 5' primer and a J-beta primer mix characterized a second PCR of roughly 7 to 11 cycles. TCRdb reanalysed the 5' RACE reads using MiXCR and keeps one entry per CDR3 protein. The table lists around 280,000 distinct CDR3 sequences, roughly 27% of them singletons. This chain links TRBV4-1 with TRBJ1-2; maybe TRBD1 (6 bases). Material for sequencing was blood. The TCR sequence derives from a woman in her 70s in good health. DNA for the CDR3: TGCGCCAGCAGCCGGACAGTTAACTATGGCTACACCTTC. Residues: CASSRTVNYGYTF.